These 27 T cell receptor beta chains share one sample of origin, sequenced in a study of blood T cell repertoires in COVID-19. The table came from immunoSEQ multiplex PCR; TCRdb's copy has only in-frame clones and leaves some out. The sample includes about 140,000 clones, approximately 87% of them seen just once. Source material: peripheral blood. These receptors all stem from a woman aged 35 to 49 with acute or convalescent COVID-19.

The J gene is TRBJ2-7, the V gene TRBV7-2, with a tentative D call TRBD1 (5 bases). Germline V gives CDR1 SGHTA, CDR2 FQGNSA. The CDR3 sequence is 15 residues long. V was pared by 0 bases and J by 0 bases, with 9 bases between. The CDR3: CASSLARQPSYEQYF. In DNA, the CDR3 is TGTGCCAGCAGCTTAGCCCGACAGCCCTCCTACGAGCAGTACTTC. Based on the CDR3 plus reference TRBV7-2 and TRBJ2-7, the full variable domain is GAGVSQSPSNKVTEKGKDVELRCDPISGHTALYWYRQSLGQGLEFLIYFQGNSAPDKSGLPSDRFSAERTGGSVSTLTIQRTQQEDSAVYLCASSLARQPSYEQYFGPGTRLTVT.

This sequence joins TRBV4-3 and TRBJ2-7, with 10 positions matching TRBD1. CDR1 is LGHNA, CDR2 YSLEER, per germline. V trimming: 4 bases; J trimming: 2 bases; junction bases outside the gene matches: 8. The CDR3 loop spans 16 amino acids. CDR3 loop: CASSLRQGAVTYEQYF. The CDR3 nucleotides read TGCGCCAGCAGCCTCAGACAGGGGGCCGTCACCTACGAGCAGTACTTC.

This sequence joins TRBV6-1 and TRBJ2-1; 11 positions match TRBD1. The CDR3 has 16 residues. Germline V gives CDR1 MNHNS, CDR2 SASEGT. Losses at the gene ends were 3 bases for V and 4 bases for J; bases not matched to a gene: 5. This CDR3 is CASSDGGQGAYNEQFF. In DNA form, the CDR3 reads TGTGCCAGCAGTGACGGAGGACAGGGGGCGTACAATGAGCAGTTCTTC.

This chain connects TRBV7-9 to TRBJ2-1; 11 positions match TRBD2. V dropped 5 bases and J dropped 6; count of bases not matched to a gene: 9. The CDR3 has 16 amino acids. Germline V gene sequence: CDR1 SEHNR, CDR2 FQNEAQ (reference sequence). The chain's CDR3 is CASSPQLAGAINEQFF. The CDR3 nucleotides read TGTGCCAGCAGCCCTCAACTAGCGGGAGCCATCAATGAGCAGTTCTTC.

The chain is built from TRBV7-6 and TRBJ1-1, with D maybe TRBD1 (6 bases). The CDR3 covers 17 residues. V dropped 5 bases and J dropped 1 base, with 20 bases sitting between them. CDR1 and CDR2 from the germline V gene are SGHVS and FNYEAQ. This chain's CDR3 is CASSRLYSGVRNTEAFF. CDR3 bases: TGTGCCAGCAGCCGGCTATATTCAGGGGTAAGGAACACTGAAGCTTTCTTT.

The chain links TRBV19 to TRBJ1-1; 8 bases map to TRBD1. V gave up 5 bases and J gave up 3 bases; unmatched junction bases: 8. The CDR3 spans 15 residues. CDR1 is LNHDA, CDR2 SQIVND, per germline (reference sequence). CDR3 DNA sequence: TGTGCCAGTAGTGCCGGACAGGGACAGGACACTGAAGCTTTCTTT. Translating gives CASSAGQGQDTEAFF.

The chain carries TRBV6-2 or TRBV6-3 and TRBJ2-3, with D possibly TRBD2 on 6 matching bases. The CDR3 is 16 residues long. V shed 0 bases and J shed 5 bases, with 15 bases lying between them. The germline V gene has CDR1 MNHEY and CDR2 SVGEGT. CDR3 protein: CASSYSGDPRGDTQYF. The CDR3 DNA is TGTGCCAGCAGTTACTCGGGGGATCCGCGGGGAGATACGCAGTATTTT.

The chain couples TRBV6-5 to TRBJ1-1, with 8 bases aligning to TRBD1. Germline-derived CDR1 and CDR2 are MNHEY and SVGAGI. The V segment lost 6 bases and the J segment 5 bases; nucleotides outside the gene matches: 2. This CDR3 has 12 residues. The CDR3: CASSRQGTEAFF. Here the CDR3 DNA reads TGTGCCAGCAGCCGACAGGGGACTGAAGCTTTCTTT.

V usage is TRBV6-2 or TRBV6-3 and J usage is TRBJ1-5; no clear D gene. V shed 2 bases and J shed 4 bases, with 9 bases lying between them. The CDR3 spans 14 residues. Germline V lookup: CDR1 MNHEY, CDR2 SVGEGT. Here the CDR3 DNA reads TGTGCCAGCAGTTACCTGTCCCGGAATCAGCCCCAGCATTTT. It codes for CASSYLSRNQPQHF.

This chain uses TRBV2 with TRBJ2-3; D perhaps matches TRBD1 (5 bases). V gave up 3 bases and J gave up 5 bases, with 9 bases separating them. CDR3 size: 13 residues. Germline V gives CDR1 SNHLY, CDR2 FYNNEI. This CDR3 is CASSDSGKDTQYF. CDR3 in DNA: TGTGCCAGCAGTGACTCAGGGAAAGATACGCAGTATTTT. The variable domain in full, with the rest retrieved from reference TRBV2 and TRBJ2-3, is EPEVTQTPSHQVTQMGQEVILRCVPISNHLYFYWYRQILGQKVEFLVSFYNNEISEKSEIFDDQFSVERPDGSNFTLKIRSTKLEDSAMYFCASSDSGKDTQYFGPGTRLTVL.

This clone was counted a few times. The DNA for the CDR3 is TGTGCCAGCAGCATGGGACTTTCGAACACCGGGGAGCTGTTTTTT. Its protein is CASSMGLSNTGELFF. The chain links TRBV7-9 to TRBJ2-2; TRBD2 is a possible D gene (6 bases). Germline V gene sequence: CDR1 SEHNR, CDR2 FQNEAQ (reference sequence). Trimming took off 5 bases at V and 0 bases at J, with 10 bases between the two ends. There are 15 residues in the CDR3. The variable domain in full, with the rest retrieved from reference TRBV7-9 and TRBJ2-2, is DTGVSQNPRHKITKRGQNVTFRCDPISEHNRLYWYRQTLGQGPEFLTYFQNEAQLEKSRLLSDRFSAERPKGSFSTLEIQRTEQGDSAMYLCASSMGLSNTGELFFGEGSRLTVL.

The chain joins TRBV19 to TRBJ1-1; TRBD1 matches 8 bases. The V and J ends lost 5 bases and 7 bases, in that order; junction bases with no gene match: 6. The V gene's germline CDR1 is LNHDA and CDR2 SQIVND (reference sequence). This CDR3 comprises 13 residues. This CDR3 reads CASSPSDRDEAFF. The CDR3 nucleotides read TGTGCCAGTAGTCCCTCGGACAGGGATGAAGCTTTCTTT.

A single count supports this clone. The CDR3 reads CASSSLGTGAGANVLTF. Here the CDR3 DNA reads TGCGCCAGCAGCTCCCTGGGGACAGGGGCTGGGGCCAACGTCCTGACTTTC. The rearrangement uses TRBV5-1 and TRBJ2-6; TRBD1 aligns across 10 bases. J gave up 2 bases and V 3 bases, and 5 bases lay outside the gene matches. Germline V CDR1 and CDR2: SGHRS, YFSETQ. CDR3 length: 17 amino acids. Complete variable domain (other parts from reference TRBV5-1 and TRBJ2-6): KAGVTQTPRYLIKTRGQQVTLSCSPISGHRSVSWYQQTPGQGLQFLFEYFSETQRNKGNFPGRFSGRQFSNSRSEMNVSTLELGDSALYLCASSSLGTGAGANVLTFGAGSRLTVL.

The chain has TRBV5-1 and TRBJ2-7; 7 bases fit TRBD2. CDR3 length: 14 amino acids. After removal of 5 bases from V and 4 bases from J, the junction contained 9 bases not matched to a gene. Germline loops: CDR1 SGHRS, CDR2 YFSETQ. CDR3 sequence reads: CASRAGTTNYEQYF. CDR3 nucleotide sequence: TGCGCCAGCAGGGCCGGGACTACAAATTACGAGCAGTACTTC.

V gene TRBV19 combines with J gene TRBJ1-6; D gene uncertain. Trimming took 5 bases from V and 7 from J, leaving 15 bases between them. Germline CDR1 reads LNHDA; CDR2 reads SQIVND (reference sequence). There are 15 residues in the CDR3. The CDR3 loop is CASSVDPGDNSPLHF. The CDR3 region has the DNA TGTGCCAGTAGTGTGGACCCGGGAGACAATTCACCCCTCCACTTT. The variable domain in full, with the rest retrieved from reference TRBV19 and TRBJ1-6, is DGGITQSPKYLFRKEGQNVTLSCEQNLNHDAMYWYRQDPGQGLRLIYYSQIVNDFQKGDIAEGYSVSREKKESFPLTVTSAQKNPTAFYLCASSVDPGDNSPLHFGNGTRLTVT.

The gene calls are TRBV5-1 and TRBJ1-2, with 7 bases matching TRBD1. V gave up 2 bases and J gave up 0 bases; unmatched junction bases: 13. This CDR3 is built from 18 residues. The germline CDR1 and CDR2 sequences are SGHRS and YFSETQ. The CDR3 here is CASSLRSPRDSANYGYTF. The CDR3 DNA is TGCGCCAGCAGCTTAAGGTCACCTCGGGACAGTGCTAACTATGGCTACACCTTC.

The chain employs TRBV19 and TRBJ2-1, with 14 positions matching TRBD2. The CDR3 spans 18 residues. Trimming cost V 0 bases and J 9 bases; bases outside gene matches: 10. Germline V CDR1 and CDR2: LNHDA, SQIVND (reference sequence). The CDR3 sequence: CASSIDPPGLAGESEQFF. The CDR3 nucleotides are TGTGCCAGTAGTATAGACCCACCGGGACTAGCGGGAGAAAGTGAGCAGTTCTTC.

J is TRBJ1-6 and V is TRBV5-4; no firm D call. Germline V gene lookup returns CDR1 SGHNT and CDR2 YYREEE (reference sequence). V lost 4 bases to trimming and J lost 7 bases, with 18 bases between them. The CDR3 consists of 16 residues. CDR3 sequence reads: CASSPAVGSFNSPLHF. The CDR3 DNA reads TGTGCCAGCAGCCCGGCGGTAGGCTCGTTCAATTCACCCCTCCACTTT.

The rearrangement joins TRBV10-1 to TRBJ1-2; D might be TRBD1 (6 bases). The germline V and J ends were trimmed by 3 bases and 5 bases, with 13 bases remaining between them. This CDR3 spans 14 amino acids. Germline-derived CDR1 and CDR2 are WNHNN and SYGVQD (reference sequence). The CDR3 sequence is CASSDSDSIYGYTF. CDR3 DNA sequence: TGCGCCAGCAGTGACTCGGACAGCATTTATGGCTACACCTTC.

This chain uses TRBV7-2 with TRBJ2-1; 15 nucleotides line up with TRBD2. Germline lookup yields CDR1 SGHTA and CDR2 FQGNSA. The CDR3 loop spans 18 amino acids. Losses at the gene ends were 5 bases for V and 6 bases for J; bases not matched to a gene: 11. Written as DNA, the CDR3 is TGTGCCAGCAGCACCCGGGGACTAGCGGGAGGTCTGGGCAATGAGCAGTTCTTC. It translates to CASSTRGLAGGLGNEQFF.

This clone was seen a few times. The chain combines TRBV28 with TRBJ1-3, with D possibly being TRBD1 (5 bases). Germline loops: CDR1 MDHEN, CDR2 SYDVKM. Trimming stripped 7 bases from V and 4 bases from J, with 14 bases between. The CDR3 is 14 amino acids. The CDR3 sequence: CASTPGVYGNTIYF. CDR3 nucleotides: TGTGCCAGCACACCGGGGGTCTACGGAAACACCATATATTTT.

This chain links TRBV6-5 with TRBJ1-4; 7 bases are a match to TRBD1. V trimming: 5 bases; J trimming: 4 bases; junction bases outside the gene matches: 7. Per germline, CDR1 MNHEY and CDR2 SVGAGI. The CDR3 extends over 15 amino acids. The CDR3 is CASSPRGNDNEKLFF. The CDR3 DNA reads TGTGCCAGCAGTCCCAGGGGGAACGATAATGAAAAACTGTTTTTT.

The CDR3, as DNA: TGTGCCAGCAGGCAACAGGGGCGGGACTATGGCTACACCTTC. Protein: CASRQQGRDYGYTF. The V and J genes are TRBV28 and TRBJ1-2; TRBD1 agrees at 7 bases. The CDR3 totals 14 residues. The germline V gene encodes CDR1 MDHEN and CDR2 SYDVKM. The V gene end was trimmed by 6 bases and the J gene end by 3 bases; junction bases not matched to a gene: 7.

This clone has just a few counts. The gene calls are TRBV12-2 and TRBJ2-1; TRBD1, the D gene given by the table, was not confirmed from the DNA. TRBV12-2 is a pseudogene. This CDR3 region has 20 residues. Here the CDR3 DNA reads TGTGCAAGTCGCACTCGTCCCGGGACAGGGAGGAATGGAAACTACAATGAGCAGTTCTTC. This sequence encodes CASRTRPGTGRNGNYNEQFF.

This clone came up many times. The V and J genes are TRBV4-1 and TRBJ1-1, with no clear D. This CDR3 spans 17 amino acids. Per the germline V gene, CDR1 is MGHRA and CDR2 is YSYEKL. V was clipped by 3 bases and J by 1 base, with 18 bases between them. For the CDR3, the DNA is TGCGCCAGCAGCCAGGGCCCAATCGGGAGGGAGAACACTGAAGCTTTCTTT. Residues: CASSQGPIGRENTEAFF.

The chain couples TRBV27 to TRBJ1-6; 8 bases fit TRBD1. Germline CDR1 and CDR2: MNHEY and SMNVEV (reference sequence). The CDR3 has 15 residues. Trimming took 6 bases from V and 9 from J; bases not matched to a gene: 10. The CDR3 spells CASRALQGAASPLHF. In nucleotides, the CDR3 is TGTGCCAGCAGAGCGTTGCAGGGGGCCGCTTCACCCCTCCACTTT.

The rearrangement links TRBV28 to TRBJ1-2; D remains ambiguous. Germline V gene lookup returns CDR1 MDHEN and CDR2 SYDVKM. Trimming stripped 6 bases from V and 4 bases from J, with 9 bases between. The CDR3 length is 12 residues. The CDR3 region is CASRGRPYGYTF. As DNA, the CDR3 is TGTGCCAGCAGGGGCAGGCCCTATGGCTACACCTTC.